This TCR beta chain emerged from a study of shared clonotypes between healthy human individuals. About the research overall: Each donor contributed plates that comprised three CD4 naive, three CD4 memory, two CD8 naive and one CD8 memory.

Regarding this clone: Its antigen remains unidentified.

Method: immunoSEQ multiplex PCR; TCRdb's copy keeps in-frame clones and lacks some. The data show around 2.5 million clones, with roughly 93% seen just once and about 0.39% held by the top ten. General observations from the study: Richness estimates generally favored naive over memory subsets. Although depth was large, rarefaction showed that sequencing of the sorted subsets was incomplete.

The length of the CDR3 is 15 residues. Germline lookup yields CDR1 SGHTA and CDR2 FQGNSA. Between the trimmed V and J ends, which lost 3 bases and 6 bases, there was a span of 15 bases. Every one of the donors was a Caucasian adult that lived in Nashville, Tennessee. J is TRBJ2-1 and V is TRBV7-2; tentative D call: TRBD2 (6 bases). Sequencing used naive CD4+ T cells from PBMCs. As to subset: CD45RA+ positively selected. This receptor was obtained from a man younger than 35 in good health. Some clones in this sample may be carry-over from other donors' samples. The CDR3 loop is CASSFNMGLINEQFF. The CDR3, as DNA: TGTGCCAGCAGCTTTAACATGGGACTTATCAATGAGCAGTTCTTC.